The 31 T cell receptor beta chains reported below all come from one sample, sequenced in a study of shared clonotypes between healthy human individuals. Clones were sequenced by immunoSEQ multiplex PCR, and TCRdb holds only the in-frame ones, with some missing. Of around 500,000 clones in the sample, approximately 82% are singletons; the top ten hold around 11%. Material for sequencing was PBMCs. The receptors originated from a woman in her 40s in good health. Some clones in this sample may be carry-over from other donors' samples.

The genes are TRBV7-2 and TRBJ1-5; D is possibly TRBD1 (5 bases). This CDR3 contains 15 residues. Germline assignment: CDR1 SGHTA and CDR2 FQGNSA. Deletions cut 3 bases from V and 6 bases from J, with 15 bases between. The CDR3 bases are TGTGCCAGCAGCTTGGGGCAGGGAACGAGTCAGCCCCAGCATTTT. This codes for CASSLGQGTSQPQHF.

A remark on this clone: Other DNA variants within this sample encode the same CDR3. The genes are TRBV25-1 and TRBJ2-2, with a weak D call TRBD1 (6 bases). V gave up 4 bases and J gave up 2 bases, with 14 bases separating them. CDR1 is MGHDK, CDR2 SYGVNS, per germline. The CDR3 is made up of 16 amino acids. This chain's CDR3 is CASSGQDHSNTGELFF. CDR3 nucleotide sequence: TGTGCCAGCAGTGGACAGGACCACTCAAACACCGGGGAGCTGTTTTTT.

The J gene is TRBJ1-5, the V gene TRBV15; 8 bases fit TRBD1. CDR3 length equals 13 residues. V gave up 9 bases and J gave up 10 bases; unmatched junction bases: 11. Germline CDR1 reads LNHNV; CDR2 reads YYDKDF (reference sequence). Here the CDR3 reads CATQPGTGYPQHF. DNA of the CDR3: TGTGCCACTCAACCCGGGACAGGTTACCCCCAGCATTTT.

The rearrangement joins TRBV5-1 to TRBJ2-1; the D is unclear. There are 15 residues in the CDR3. Germline lookup yields CDR1 SGHRS and CDR2 YFSETQ. Trimming stripped 0 bases from V and 0 bases from J, with 7 bases between. CDR3: CASSLGQSSYNEQFF. CDR3 in DNA: TGCGCCAGCAGCTTGGGCCAGAGCTCCTACAATGAGCAGTTCTTC.

CDR3 DNA: TGTGCCAGCACTAGCTCTCCCAATTACTACAATGAGCAGTTCTTC. Translation: CASTSSPNYYNEQFF. The chain has TRBV2 and TRBJ2-1; D is perhaps TRBD2 (5 bases). CDR1 SNHLY and CDR2 FYNNEI come from the germline V gene. The CDR3 extends over 15 amino acids. Between the trimmed V and J ends, which lost 7 bases and 3 bases, there was a span of 16 bases.

This rearrangement joins TRBV9 to TRBJ2-7; D is possibly TRBD2 (7 bases). The CDR3 consists of 15 residues. Per germline, CDR1 SGDLS and CDR2 YYNGEE. The V gene lost 0 bases and the J gene lost 5 bases, with 15 bases spanning the gap. This chain's CDR3 is CASSVGAGARNEQYF. CDR3 bases: TGTGCCAGCAGCGTAGGGGCGGGGGCTAGAAACGAGCAGTACTTC.

With respect to this clone: Being one base from a much bigger clone, this may be a read error. The CDR3 loop reads CASMGVNEKLFF. CDR3 DNA sequence: TGCGCCAGCATGGGGGTTAATGAAAAACTGTTTTTT. This rearrangement joins TRBV4-1 to TRBJ1-4; the D gene is possibly TRBD1 (5 bases). V was trimmed by 7 bases and J by 4 bases, leaving 7 bases between them. Germline V gives CDR1 MGHRA, CDR2 YSYEKL. CDR3 length equals 12 residues.

This chain links TRBV19 with TRBJ1-5; D remains unclear. CDR3 length: 12 amino acids. V dropped 5 bases and J dropped 6 bases, with 8 bases sitting between them. From germline, CDR1 is LNHDA and CDR2 SQIVND (reference sequence). CDR3 loop: CASSLLGQPQHF. For the CDR3, the DNA is TGTGCCAGTAGTTTACTGGGTCAGCCCCAGCATTTT.

With regard to this clone: It is likely a read error, because the conserved phenylalanine at the end of the CDR3 is missing. It is unclear where the CDR3 begins or ends on the DNA, so no DNA is shown, and the CDR3 is as TCRdb lists it. The rearrangement links TRBV6-5 to TRBJ1-2. The germline V gene has CDR1 MNHEY and CDR2 SVGAGI. The CDR3 spans 12 amino acids, including both terminal residues. This chain's CDR3 is CASSEAQRVFLL.

This clone was detected once. The junction and the germline gene differ at one end; a read error may be behind it. V gene TRBV10-3 combines with J gene TRBJ2-3, with D possibly TRBD2 on 6 matching bases. Germline-derived CDR1 and CDR2 are ENHRY and SYGVKD. There are 15 residues in the CDR3. The CDR3 DNA follows: TGTGCCATCAGTGAGTCTGGGGGGTCGACAGATACGCAGTGTTTT. It codes for CAISESGGSTDTQCF.

The chain employs TRBV25-1 and TRBJ1-4; D gene uncertain. This CDR3 contains 14 residues. Germline V lookup: CDR1 MGHDK, CDR2 SYGVNS. V was cut by 5 bases and J by 5 bases, with 12 bases left in between. CDR3 protein: CASSFSVTNEKLFF. CDR3 bases: TGTGCCAGCAGTTTTTCAGTGACAAATGAAAAACTGTTTTTT. Full variable domain (rest looked up from reference TRBV25-1 and TRBJ1-4): EADIYQTPRYLVIGTGKKITLECSQTMGHDKMYWYQQDPGMELHLIHYSYGVNSTEKGDLSSESTVSRIRTEHFPLTLESARPSHTSQYLCASSFSVTNEKLFFGSGTQLSVL.

The chain is built from TRBV15 and TRBJ2-7; D perhaps matches TRBD2 (6 bases). The CDR3 sequence is 15 residues long. The V end was cut by 1 base, the J end by 6 bases, with 16 bases between. Germline-derived CDR1 and CDR2 are LNHNV and YYDKDF (reference sequence). The CDR3 bases are TGTGCCACCAGCAGAGGGGGAGGAGGGCGAGGCGAGCAGTACTTC. This encodes CATSRGGGGRGEQYF.

The V gene is TRBV2, the J gene TRBJ2-2; D unclear. Looked up from germline, CDR1 is SNHLY and CDR2 is FYNNEI. V was trimmed by 8 bases and J by 6 bases, leaving 13 bases between them. The CDR3 sequence is 13 residues long. The CDR3 is CASWVGNAGELFF. For the CDR3, the DNA is TGTGCCAGCTGGGTGGGAAACGCCGGGGAGCTGTTTTTT.

The chain's CDR3 is CASSLRGLGQNNQPQHF. The CDR3 DNA is TGTGCCAGCAGTCTTAGAGGCCTTGGACAGAACAATCAGCCCCAGCATTTT. The V call is TRBV28, the J call TRBJ1-5; D possibly corresponds to TRBD1 (6 bases). CDR3 size: 17 residues. Germline CDR1 is MDHEN and CDR2 is SYDVKM. The ends were cut back, 5 bases at V and 3 bases at J, with 20 bases in the middle.

V is TRBV6-1 and J is TRBJ1-1; TRBD1 matches at 12 bases. This CDR3 region has 18 residues. Trimming at V came to 4 bases and at J to 5 bases, leaving 14 bases not matched to a gene. Looked up from germline, CDR1 is MNHNS and CDR2 is SASEGT. The CDR3 region is CASSASYGTGGWRTEAFF. CDR3 DNA sequence: TGTGCCAGCAGTGCCTCGTACGGGACAGGGGGCTGGAGAACTGAAGCTTTCTTT.

The chain employs TRBV5-4 and TRBJ2-5; D assignment may be TRBD1 or TRBD2 (6 bases each). The CDR3 spans 15 residues. Germline CDR1 is SGHNT and CDR2 is YYREEE (reference sequence). V lost 2 bases and J lost 0, with 11 bases in between. The CDR3, as DNA: TGTGCCAGCAGCTTCGGAGGGGACAACCAAGAGACCCAGTACTTC. Residues: CASSFGGDNQETQYF.

This clone was seen a few times. This chain links TRBV11-2 with TRBJ1-1; unclear D gene. Trimming removed 0 bases from V and 4 bases from J, with 15 bases in between. CDR1 and CDR2 from the germline V gene are SGHAT and FQNNGV. This CDR3 contains 16 residues. CDR3 DNA sequence: TGTGCCAGCAGCTTAGATCGGACCTCCAGCGGCACTGAAGCTTTCTTT. This codes for CASSLDRTSSGTEAFF.

The gene calls are TRBV7-9 and TRBJ1-1; D is ambiguous. The ends were cut back, 7 bases at V and 4 bases at J, with 16 bases in the middle. Germline lookup yields CDR1 SEHNR and CDR2 FQNEAQ (reference sequence). This CDR3 has 14 residues. CDR3 residues: CASIPSGWGTEAFF. The CDR3 DNA reads TGTGCCAGCATCCCCTCCGGGTGGGGCACTGAAGCTTTCTTT. Using reference TRBV7-9 and TRBJ1-1 for the parts outside the CDR3, the full variable domain is DTGVSQNPRHKITKRGQNVTFRCDPISEHNRLYWYRQTLGQGPEFLTYFQNEAQLEKSRLLSDRFSAERPKGSFSTLEIQRTEQGDSAMYLCASIPSGWGTEAFFGQGTRLTVV.

The rearrangement links TRBV7-3 to TRBJ2-7, with 14 bases fitting TRBD2. J lost 6 bases, V lost 3 bases, and 7 bases had no gene match. The germline V gene has CDR1 SGHTA and CDR2 FQGTGA. This CDR3 is built from 16 residues. CDR3 residues: CASSLTETSGRGEQYF. As DNA, the CDR3 is TGTGCCAGCAGCTTGACAGAGACTAGCGGGAGGGGCGAGCAGTACTTC.

The V call is TRBV7-9, the J call TRBJ2-1; tentative D call: TRBD2 (5 bases). Germline CDR1 is SEHNR and CDR2 is FQNEAQ (reference sequence). The germline V and J ends were trimmed by 0 bases and 13 bases, with 16 bases remaining between them. The length of the CDR3 is 14 residues. CDR3 sequence reads: CASSLAALEGVQFF. Here the CDR3 DNA reads TGTGCCAGCAGCTTAGCTGCTCTAGAGGGTGTTCAGTTCTTC.

The chain carries TRBV7-9 and TRBJ1-5, with D uncertain. Trimming shortened V by 1 base and J by 5 bases, and 9 bases separated the two germline ends. The CDR3 is 14 residues long. CDR1 is SEHNR and CDR2 is FQNEAQ in the germline V gene (reference sequence). Written as DNA, the CDR3 is TGTGCCAGCAGCTTAGGGGCCAGAGATCAGCCCCAGCATTTT. Translated: CASSLGARDQPQHF.

This chain connects TRBV19 to TRBJ1-5; 9 positions agree with TRBD1. CDR1 and CDR2 from the germline V gene are LNHDA and SQIVND (reference sequence). There are 16 residues in the CDR3. V dropped 10 bases and J dropped 2; count of bases not matched to a gene: 12. CDR3 sequence reads: CATRDRVRRGNQPQHF. The DNA of the CDR3 is TGTGCCACCCGGGACAGGGTACGTAGGGGCAATCAGCCCCAGCATTTT.

The CDR3 spells CASSPNTGYEQYF. The CDR3, as DNA: TGTGCCAGCTCACCAAACACAGGCTACGAGCAGTACTTC. The chain carries TRBV18 and TRBJ2-5, with a possible D match to TRBD1 (5 bases). The J call could be wrong; TRBJ2-7 is a better fit for the DNA end. There are 13 residues in the CDR3. CDR1 and CDR2 (germline): KGHSH, LQKENI.

The J gene is TRBJ2-1, the V gene TRBV5-4, with 8 nucleotides matching TRBD2. V shed 6 bases, J shed 4 bases, and the junction held 12 bases outside the gene matches. The germline CDR1 and CDR2 sequences are SGHNT and YYREEE (reference sequence). This CDR3 spans 16 amino acids. DNA for the CDR3: TGTGCCAGCACCCCCACGAGCGGGAGTAGGTACAATGAGCAGTTCTTC. This gives the protein CASTPTSGSRYNEQFF.

This clone was counted only a few times. The chain combines TRBV6-1 with TRBJ1-5, with D possibly TRBD1 on 5 matching bases. Germline-derived CDR1 and CDR2 are MNHNS and SASEGT. CDR3 size: 14 residues. The germline V and J ends were trimmed by 7 bases and 7 bases, with 17 bases remaining between them. The CDR3 sequence: CASTPGDGGQPQHF. CDR3 nucleotides: TGTGCCAGCACCCCGGGGGACGGGGGGCAGCCCCAGCATTTT.

This chain connects TRBV11-1 to TRBJ2-7; tentatively, D is TRBD1 or TRBD2 (5 bases each). Trimming took 2 bases from V and 6 from J, leaving 14 bases between them. The CDR3 is made up of 14 amino acids. Per the germline V gene, CDR1 is SGHAT and CDR2 is FQDESV (reference sequence). The CDR3 nucleotides read TGTGCCAGCAGCTTAAGGACTCATGGGGCCGAGCAGTACTTC. Amino acid sequence: CASSLRTHGAEQYF.

The rearrangement joins TRBV9 to TRBJ2-1, with 8 positions matching TRBD2. V lost 0 bases and J lost 4; bases outside the gene matches: 9. The V gene's germline CDR1 is SGDLS and CDR2 YYNGEE. The CDR3 has 17 residues. This chain's CDR3 is CASSVGLAGLFYNEQFF. The CDR3 bases are TGTGCCAGCAGCGTAGGGCTAGCGGGTTTGTTTTACAATGAGCAGTTCTTC.

The chain carries TRBV7-8 and TRBJ2-1; 11 nucleotides align to TRBD1. Trimming took 3 bases from V and 6 from J; bases not matched to a gene: 4. This CDR3 region has 15 residues. CDR1 and CDR2 from the germline V gene are SGHVS and FQNEAQ. CDR3: CASSLRDRGSNEQFF. The CDR3 DNA reads as TGTGCCAGCAGCTTGCGGGACAGGGGGTCCAATGAGCAGTTCTTC.

The chain joins TRBV28 to TRBJ1-5; D is uncertain. V was pared by 2 bases and J by 5 bases, with 4 bases between. The CDR3 has 12 residues. Germline V gene lookup returns CDR1 MDHEN and CDR2 SYDVKM. CDR3 bases: TGTGCCAGCAGTTTAGAGGATCAGCCCCAGCATTTT. This sequence encodes CASSLEDQPQHF.

A remark on this clone: A much larger clone sits a single nucleotide away, making a read error possible. This rearrangement joins TRBV30 to TRBJ2-5, with D possibly being TRBD2 (6 bases). The CDR3 runs to 18 residues. Germline V gene lookup returns CDR1 GTSNPN and CDR2 SVGIG (reference sequence). Here the CDR3 reads CAWREPRKGGRSAETRYF. The CDR3 nucleotides read TGTGCCTGGAGGGAACCCAGGAAGGGAGGCCGTAGCGCAGAGACCCGGTACTTC.

Comment on this clone: With a much larger clone just one base away, this may be a read error. This same CDR3 is encoded by further DNA sequences in the sample. The V and J genes are TRBV4-1 and TRBJ1-1; D might be TRBD1 (5 bases). The CDR3 extends over 15 amino acids. V was trimmed by 4 bases and J by 5 bases, leaving 17 bases between them. CDR1 is MGHRA, CDR2 YSYEKL, per germline. The CDR3 is CASSPFSGDGTEAFF. The DNA for the CDR3 is TGCGCCAGCAGCCCGTTCAGCGGGGACGGTACTGAAGCTTTCTTT.